The following is a T cell receptor beta chain sequence with its context. The sample belongs to a study of cytomegalovirus exposure and HLA in healthy donors. Germline assignment: CDR1 SNHLY and CDR2 FYNNEI. Between the trimmed V and J ends, which lost 4 bases and 3 bases, there was a span of 12 bases. The CDR3 contains 14 residues. PCR primers comprised 60 Vbeta and 13 Jbeta primers. Using immunoSEQ multiplex PCR, the repertoire was profiled, and TCRdb retains in-frame clones only, with some absent. The sample contains about 100,000 clones, around 80% of which appear only once. The sample taken for sequencing was PBMCs. This chain joins TRBV2 and TRBJ1-2; D call uncertain. The source of this sequence is a woman between 50 and 59 years old in good health and CMV-seropositive. The CDR3 region is CASSGVDRDYGYTF. The CDR3 bases are TGTGCCAGCAGTGGAGTGGATCGGGACTATGGCTACACCTTC. Full variable domain (missing parts from reference TRBV2 and TRBJ1-2): EPEVTQTPSHQVTQMGQEVILRCVPISNHLYFYWYRQILGQKVEFLVSFYNNEISEKSEIFDDQFSVERPDGSNFTLKIRSTKLEDSAMYFCASSGVDRDYGYTFGSGTRLTVV.